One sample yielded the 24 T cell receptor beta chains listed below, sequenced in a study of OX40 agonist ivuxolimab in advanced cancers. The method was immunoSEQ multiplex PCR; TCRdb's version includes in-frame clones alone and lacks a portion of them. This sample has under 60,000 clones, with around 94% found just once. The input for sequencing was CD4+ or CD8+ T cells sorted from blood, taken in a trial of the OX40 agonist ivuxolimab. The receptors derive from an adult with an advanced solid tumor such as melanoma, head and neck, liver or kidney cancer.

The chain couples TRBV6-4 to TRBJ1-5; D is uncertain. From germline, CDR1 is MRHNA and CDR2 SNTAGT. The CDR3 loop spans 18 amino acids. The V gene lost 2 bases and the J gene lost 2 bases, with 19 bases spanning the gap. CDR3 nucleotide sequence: TGTGCCAGCAGTGACAGGAGCGGATTAGTTTACGGCAATCAGCCCCAGCATTTT. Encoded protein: CASSDRSGLVYGNQPQHF.

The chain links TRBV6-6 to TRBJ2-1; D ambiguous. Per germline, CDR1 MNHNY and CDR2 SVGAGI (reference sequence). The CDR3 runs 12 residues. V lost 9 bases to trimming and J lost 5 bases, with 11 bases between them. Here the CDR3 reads CASGKGNNEQFF. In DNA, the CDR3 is TGTGCCAGTGGGAAAGGGAACAATGAGCAGTTCTTC.

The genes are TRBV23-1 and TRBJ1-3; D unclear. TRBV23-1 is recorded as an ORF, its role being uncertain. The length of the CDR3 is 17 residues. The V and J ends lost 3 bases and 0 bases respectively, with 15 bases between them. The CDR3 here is CASSHHNQSGSGNTIYF. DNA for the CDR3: TGCGCCAGCAGTCACCACAATCAGAGCGGCTCTGGAAACACCATATATTTT.

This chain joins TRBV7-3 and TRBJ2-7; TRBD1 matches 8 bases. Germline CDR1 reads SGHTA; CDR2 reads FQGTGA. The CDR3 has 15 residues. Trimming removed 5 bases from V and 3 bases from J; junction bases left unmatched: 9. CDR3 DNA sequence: TGTGCCAGCAGCCCCGGTACAGGGGGACACTACGAGCAGTACTTC. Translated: CASSPGTGGHYEQYF.

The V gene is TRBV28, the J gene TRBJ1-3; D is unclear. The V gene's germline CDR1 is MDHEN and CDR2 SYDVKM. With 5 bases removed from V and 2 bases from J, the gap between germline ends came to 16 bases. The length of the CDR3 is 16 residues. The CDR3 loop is CASSLGSGDAGNTIYF. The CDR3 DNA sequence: TGTGCCAGCAGTCTAGGGTCAGGAGACGCTGGAAACACCATATATTTT.

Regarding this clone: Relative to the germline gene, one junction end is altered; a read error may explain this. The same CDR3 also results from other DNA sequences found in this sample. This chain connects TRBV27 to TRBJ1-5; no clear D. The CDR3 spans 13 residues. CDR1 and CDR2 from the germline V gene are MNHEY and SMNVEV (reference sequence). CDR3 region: CASSLSGNQPQHF. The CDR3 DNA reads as TGTGCCAGCAGTTTATCCGGCAATCAGCCTCAGCATTTT.

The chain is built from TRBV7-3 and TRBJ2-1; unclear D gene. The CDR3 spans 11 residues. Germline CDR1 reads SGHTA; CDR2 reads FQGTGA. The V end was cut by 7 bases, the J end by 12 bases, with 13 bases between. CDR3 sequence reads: CASNSPNVQFF. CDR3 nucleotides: TGTGCCAGCAATAGCCCGAACGTGCAGTTCTTC.

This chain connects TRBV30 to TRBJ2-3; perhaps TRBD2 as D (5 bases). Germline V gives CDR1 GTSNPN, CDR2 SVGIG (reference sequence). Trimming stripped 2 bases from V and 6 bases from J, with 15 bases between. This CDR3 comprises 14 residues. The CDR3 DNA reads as TGTGCCTGGAGTCCCCTCCGGGGTCAGGATACGCAGTATTTT. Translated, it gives CAWSPLRGQDTQYF.

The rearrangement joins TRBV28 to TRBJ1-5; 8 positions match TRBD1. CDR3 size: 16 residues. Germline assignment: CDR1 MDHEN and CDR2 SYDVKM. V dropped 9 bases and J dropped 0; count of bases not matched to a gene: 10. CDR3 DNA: TGTGCCAGTCAGTTAGGACAGGGAAATAGCAATCAGCCCCAGCATTTT. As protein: CASQLGQGNSNQPQHF.

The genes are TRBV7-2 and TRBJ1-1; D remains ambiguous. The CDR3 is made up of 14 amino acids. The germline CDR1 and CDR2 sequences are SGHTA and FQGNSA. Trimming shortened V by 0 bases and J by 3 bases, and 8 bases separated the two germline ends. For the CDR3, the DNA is TGTGCCAGCAGCTTAGCGGGGATATACACTGAAGCTTTCTTT. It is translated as CASSLAGIYTEAFF.

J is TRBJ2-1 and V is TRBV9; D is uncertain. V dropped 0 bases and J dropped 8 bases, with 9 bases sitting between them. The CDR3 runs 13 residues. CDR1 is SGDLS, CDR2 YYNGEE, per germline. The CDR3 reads CASSVVSGDEQFF. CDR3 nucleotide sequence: TGTGCCAGCAGCGTAGTCTCGGGTGATGAGCAGTTCTTC.

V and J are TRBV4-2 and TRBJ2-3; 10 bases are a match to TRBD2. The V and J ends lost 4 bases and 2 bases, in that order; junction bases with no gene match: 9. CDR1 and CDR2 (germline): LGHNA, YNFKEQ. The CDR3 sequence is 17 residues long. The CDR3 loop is CASSPPGSGRNTDTQYF. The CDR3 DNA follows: TGTGCCAGCAGCCCGCCGGGTAGCGGGAGGAACACAGATACGCAGTATTTT.

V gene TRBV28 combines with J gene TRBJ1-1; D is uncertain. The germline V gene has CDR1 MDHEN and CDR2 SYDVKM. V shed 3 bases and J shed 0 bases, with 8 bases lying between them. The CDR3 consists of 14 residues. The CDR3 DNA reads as TGTGCCAGCAGTTTTCTGGGCGTGAACACTGAAGCTTTCTTT. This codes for CASSFLGVNTEAFF.

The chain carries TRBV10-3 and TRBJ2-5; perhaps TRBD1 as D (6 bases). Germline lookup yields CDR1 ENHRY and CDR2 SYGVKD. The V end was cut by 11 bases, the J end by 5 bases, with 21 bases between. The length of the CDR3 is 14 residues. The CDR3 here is CASPGRGLRETQYF. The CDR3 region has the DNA TGTGCCTCCCCCGGCAGGGGCCTAAGGGAGACCCAGTACTTC.

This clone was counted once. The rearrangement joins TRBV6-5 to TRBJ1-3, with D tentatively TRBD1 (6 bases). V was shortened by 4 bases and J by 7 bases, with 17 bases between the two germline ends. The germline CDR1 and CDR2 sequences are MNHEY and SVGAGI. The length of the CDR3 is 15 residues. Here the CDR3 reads CASSSSGTSRNTIYF. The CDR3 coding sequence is TGTGCCAGCAGTTCATCCGGGACATCTCGTAACACCATATATTTT.

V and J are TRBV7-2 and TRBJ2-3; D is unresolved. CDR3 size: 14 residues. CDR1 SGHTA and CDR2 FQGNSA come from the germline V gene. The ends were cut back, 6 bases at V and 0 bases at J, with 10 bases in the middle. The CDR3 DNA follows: TGTGCCAGCAGTCGCATAGCTAGCACAGATACGCAGTATTTT. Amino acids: CASSRIASTDTQYF.

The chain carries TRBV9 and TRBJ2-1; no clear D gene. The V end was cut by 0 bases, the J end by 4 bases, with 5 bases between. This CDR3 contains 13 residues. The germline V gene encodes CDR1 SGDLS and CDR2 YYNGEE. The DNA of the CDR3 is TGTGCCAGCAGCGTAGCTCTTTACAATGAGCAGTTCTTC. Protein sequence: CASSVALYNEQFF.

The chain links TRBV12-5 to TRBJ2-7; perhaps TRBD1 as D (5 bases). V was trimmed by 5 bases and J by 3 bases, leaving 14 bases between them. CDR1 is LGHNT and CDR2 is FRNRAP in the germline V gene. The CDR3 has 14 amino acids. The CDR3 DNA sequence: TGTGCTAGTGGTCCCGACAGAGTAATCTACGAGCAGTACTTC. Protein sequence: CASGPDRVIYEQYF.

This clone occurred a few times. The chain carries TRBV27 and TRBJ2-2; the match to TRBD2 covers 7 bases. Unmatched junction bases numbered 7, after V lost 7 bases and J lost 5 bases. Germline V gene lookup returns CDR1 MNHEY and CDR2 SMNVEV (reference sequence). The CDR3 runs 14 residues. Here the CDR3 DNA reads TGTGCCAGCACCCCGGGACTATTAACCGGGGAGCTGTTTTTT. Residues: CASTPGLLTGELFF.

DNA of the CDR3: TGTGCCAGCAGCTTACTAGGCACATCGTACACTGAAGCTTTCTTT. Its protein product is CASSLLGTSYTEAFF. The chain employs TRBV11-2 and TRBJ1-1; D not certain. This CDR3 region has 15 residues. Trimming shortened V by 2 bases and J by 3 bases, and 13 bases separated the two germline ends. From germline, CDR1 is SGHAT and CDR2 FQNNGV.

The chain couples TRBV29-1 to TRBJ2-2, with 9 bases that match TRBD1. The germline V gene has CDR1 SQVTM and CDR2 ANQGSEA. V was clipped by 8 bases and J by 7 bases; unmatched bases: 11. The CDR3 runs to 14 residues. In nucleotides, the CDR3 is TGCAGCCCGAGACAGGGGGTAGAGTTCGGGGAGCTGTTTTTT. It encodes CSPRQGVEFGELFF.

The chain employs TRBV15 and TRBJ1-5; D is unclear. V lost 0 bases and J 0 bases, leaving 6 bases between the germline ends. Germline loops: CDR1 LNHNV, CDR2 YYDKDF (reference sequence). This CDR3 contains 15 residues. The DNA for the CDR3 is TGTGCCACCAGCAGAGATCGAAATAGCAATCAGCCCCAGCATTTT. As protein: CATSRDRNSNQPQHF.

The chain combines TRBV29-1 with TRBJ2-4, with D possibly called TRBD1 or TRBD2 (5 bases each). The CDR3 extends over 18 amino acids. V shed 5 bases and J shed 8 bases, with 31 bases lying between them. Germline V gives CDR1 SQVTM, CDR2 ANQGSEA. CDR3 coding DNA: TGCAGCGTTCGACGCCGGGACCCGGGAAGGGTCGATCGTGACATTCAGTACTTC. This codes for CSVRRRDPGRVDRDIQYF.

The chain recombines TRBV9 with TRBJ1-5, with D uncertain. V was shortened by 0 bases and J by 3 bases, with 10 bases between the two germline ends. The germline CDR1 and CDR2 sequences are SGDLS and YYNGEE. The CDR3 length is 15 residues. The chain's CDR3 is CASSVDGANNQPQHF. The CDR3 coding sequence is TGTGCCAGCAGCGTAGACGGTGCCAACAATCAGCCCCAGCATTTT.